The 2 T cell receptor beta chains below come from one sample, sequenced in a study of blood T cell repertoires in COVID-19. Libraries were prepared by immunoSEQ multiplex PCR; TCRdb keeps only in-frame clonotypes and omits some of them. This sample has 140,000 to 150,000 clones, with around 87% found just once. Source material: PBMCs or T cells enriched from blood (not recorded which). The receptors come from a man in his sixties who had recovered from COVID-19.

The chain is built from TRBV12-3 or TRBV12-4 and TRBJ1-1; TRBD1 might be the D (6 bases). The ends were cut back, 6 bases at V and 6 bases at J, with 11 bases in the middle. The CDR3 runs to 12 residues. DNA of the CDR3: TGTGCCAGCAGCTACAGGGTCTCTGAAGCTTTCTTT. Amino acids: CASSYRVSEAFF.

This clone was detected only once. The chain carries TRBV6-5 and TRBJ1-1; the D is unclear. V dropped 6 bases and J dropped 5 bases, with 10 bases sitting between them. The CDR3 spans 12 residues. Germline V gives CDR1 MNHEY, CDR2 SVGAGI. This CDR3 reads CASREWETEAFF. CDR3 coding DNA: TGTGCCAGCAGAGAGTGGGAGACTGAAGCTTTCTTT.